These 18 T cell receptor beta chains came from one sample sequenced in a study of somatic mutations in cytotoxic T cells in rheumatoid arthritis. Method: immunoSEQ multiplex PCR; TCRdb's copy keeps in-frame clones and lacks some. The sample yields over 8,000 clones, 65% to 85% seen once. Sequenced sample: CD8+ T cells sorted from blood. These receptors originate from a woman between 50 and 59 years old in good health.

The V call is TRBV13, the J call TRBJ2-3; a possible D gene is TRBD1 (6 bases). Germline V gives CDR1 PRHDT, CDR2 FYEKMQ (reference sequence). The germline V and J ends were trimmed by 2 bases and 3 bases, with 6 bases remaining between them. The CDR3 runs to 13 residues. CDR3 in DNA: TGTGCCAGCAGCTTAAGGGGGACAGATACGCAGTATTTT. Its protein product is CASSLRGTDTQYF.

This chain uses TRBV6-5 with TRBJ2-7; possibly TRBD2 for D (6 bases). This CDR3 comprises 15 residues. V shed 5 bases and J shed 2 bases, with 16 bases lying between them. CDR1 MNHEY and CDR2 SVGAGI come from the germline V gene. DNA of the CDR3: TGTGCCAGCAGTGGCCCCGGGACTGGGGCCTACGAGCAGTACTTC. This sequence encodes CASSGPGTGAYEQYF.

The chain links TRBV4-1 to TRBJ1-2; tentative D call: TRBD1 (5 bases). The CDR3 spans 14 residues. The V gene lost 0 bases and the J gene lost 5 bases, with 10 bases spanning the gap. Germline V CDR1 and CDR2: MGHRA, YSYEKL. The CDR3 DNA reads TGCGCCAGCAGCCAAGACCAGGGAGGATATGGCTACACCTTC. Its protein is CASSQDQGGYGYTF.

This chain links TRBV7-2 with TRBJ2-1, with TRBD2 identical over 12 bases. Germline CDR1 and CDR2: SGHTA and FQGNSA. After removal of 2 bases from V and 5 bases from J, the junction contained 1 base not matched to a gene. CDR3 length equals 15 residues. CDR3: CASSLTSGRNNEQFF. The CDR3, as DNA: TGTGCCAGCAGCTTAACTAGCGGGAGGAACAATGAGCAGTTCTTC.

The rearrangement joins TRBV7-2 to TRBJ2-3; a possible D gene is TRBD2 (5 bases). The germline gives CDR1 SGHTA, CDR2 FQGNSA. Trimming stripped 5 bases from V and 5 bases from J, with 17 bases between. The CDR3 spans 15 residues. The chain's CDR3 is CASSTYRGVGDTQYF. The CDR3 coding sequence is TGTGCCAGCAGCACCTACCGGGGAGTGGGAGATACGCAGTATTTT. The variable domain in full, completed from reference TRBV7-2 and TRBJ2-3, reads GAGVSQSPSNKVTEKGKDVELRCDPISGHTALYWYRQSLGQGLEFLIYFQGNSAPDKSGLPSDRFSAERTGGSVSTLTIQRTQQEDSAVYLCASSTYRGVGDTQYFGPGTRLTVL.

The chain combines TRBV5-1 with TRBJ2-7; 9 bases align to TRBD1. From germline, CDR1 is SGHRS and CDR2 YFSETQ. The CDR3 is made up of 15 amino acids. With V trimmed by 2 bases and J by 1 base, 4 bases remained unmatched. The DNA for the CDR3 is TGCGCCAGCAGCTTCACCGGGACAGGGTCCTACGAGCAGTACTTC. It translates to CASSFTGTGSYEQYF.

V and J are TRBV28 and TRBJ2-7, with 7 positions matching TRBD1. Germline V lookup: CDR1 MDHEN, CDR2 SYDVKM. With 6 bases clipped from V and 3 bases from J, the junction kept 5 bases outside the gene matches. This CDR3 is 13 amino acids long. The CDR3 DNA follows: TGTGCCAGCAGAGGGGACAGTGACTACGAGCAGTACTTC. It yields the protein CASRGDSDYEQYF. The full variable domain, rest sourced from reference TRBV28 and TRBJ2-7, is DVKVTQSSRYLVKRTGEKVFLECVQDMDHENMFWYRQDPGLGLRLIYFSYDVKMKEKGDIPEGYSVSREKKERFSLILESASTNQTSMYLCASRGDSDYEQYFGPGTRLTVT.

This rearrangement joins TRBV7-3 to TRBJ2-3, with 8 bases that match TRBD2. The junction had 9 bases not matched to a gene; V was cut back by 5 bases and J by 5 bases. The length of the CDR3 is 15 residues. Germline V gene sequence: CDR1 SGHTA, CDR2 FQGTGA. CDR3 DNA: TGTGCCAGCAGCCCGGGGGGGCGGACGCTAGATACGCAGTATTTT. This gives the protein CASSPGGRTLDTQYF.

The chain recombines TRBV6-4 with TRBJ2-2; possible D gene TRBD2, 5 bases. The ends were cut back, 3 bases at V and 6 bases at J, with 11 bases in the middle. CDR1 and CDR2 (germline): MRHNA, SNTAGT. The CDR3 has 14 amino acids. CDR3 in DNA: TGTGCCAGCAGTGAACGGTCGGAGGCCGGGGAGCTGTTTTTT. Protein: CASSERSEAGELFF.

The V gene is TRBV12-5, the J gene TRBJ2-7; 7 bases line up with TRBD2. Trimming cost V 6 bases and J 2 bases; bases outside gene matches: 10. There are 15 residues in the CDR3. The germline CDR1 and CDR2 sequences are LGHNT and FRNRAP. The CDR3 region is CASGLPSGATYEQYF. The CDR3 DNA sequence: TGTGCTAGTGGCCTGCCCAGCGGGGCAACCTACGAGCAGTACTTC.

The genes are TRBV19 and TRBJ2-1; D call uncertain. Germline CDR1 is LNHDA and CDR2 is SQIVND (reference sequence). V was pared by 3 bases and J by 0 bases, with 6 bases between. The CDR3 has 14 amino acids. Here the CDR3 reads CASSIKSSYNEQFF. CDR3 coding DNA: TGTGCCAGTAGTATCAAGAGCTCCTACAATGAGCAGTTCTTC.

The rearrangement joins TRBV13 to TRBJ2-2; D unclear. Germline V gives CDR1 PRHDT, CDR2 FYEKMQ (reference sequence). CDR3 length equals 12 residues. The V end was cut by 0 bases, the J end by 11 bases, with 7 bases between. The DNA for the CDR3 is TGTGCCAGCAGCTTAGGCGCCAGAGAGCTGTTTTTT. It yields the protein CASSLGARELFF.

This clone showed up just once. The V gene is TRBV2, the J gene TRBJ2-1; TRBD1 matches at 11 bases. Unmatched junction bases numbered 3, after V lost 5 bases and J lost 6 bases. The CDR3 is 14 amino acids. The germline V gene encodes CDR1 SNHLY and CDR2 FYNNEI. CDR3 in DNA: TGTGCCAGCAGTACCGGGACAGGGGGCAATGAGCAGTTCTTC. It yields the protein CASSTGTGGNEQFF.

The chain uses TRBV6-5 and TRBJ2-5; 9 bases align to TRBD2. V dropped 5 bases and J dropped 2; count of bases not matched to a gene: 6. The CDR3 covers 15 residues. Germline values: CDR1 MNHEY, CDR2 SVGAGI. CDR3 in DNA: TGTGCCAGCAGTCCCCGACTAGCGGTGCAAGAGACCCAGTACTTC. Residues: CASSPRLAVQETQYF.

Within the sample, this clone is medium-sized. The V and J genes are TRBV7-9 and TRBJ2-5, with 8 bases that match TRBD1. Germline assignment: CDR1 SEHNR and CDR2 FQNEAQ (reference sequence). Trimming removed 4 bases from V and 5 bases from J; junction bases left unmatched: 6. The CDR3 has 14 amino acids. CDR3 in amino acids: CASSSQGVRETQYF. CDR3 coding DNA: TGTGCCAGCAGCTCACAGGGGGTGCGGGAGACCCAGTACTTC.

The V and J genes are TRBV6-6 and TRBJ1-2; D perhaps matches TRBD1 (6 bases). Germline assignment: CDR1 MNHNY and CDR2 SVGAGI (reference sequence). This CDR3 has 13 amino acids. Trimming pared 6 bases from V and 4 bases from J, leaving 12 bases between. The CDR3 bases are TGTGCCAGCAGAGTGGGACAATCCTATGGCTACACCTTC. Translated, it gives CASRVGQSYGYTF.

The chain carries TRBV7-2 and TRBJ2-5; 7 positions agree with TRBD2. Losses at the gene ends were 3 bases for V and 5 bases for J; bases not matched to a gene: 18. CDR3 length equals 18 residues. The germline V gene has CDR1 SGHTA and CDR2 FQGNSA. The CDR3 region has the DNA TGTGCCAGCAGCTTCCCTTTACGGGGGGACCCTCGGCGGGAGACCCAGTACTTC. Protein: CASSFPLRGDPRRETQYF.

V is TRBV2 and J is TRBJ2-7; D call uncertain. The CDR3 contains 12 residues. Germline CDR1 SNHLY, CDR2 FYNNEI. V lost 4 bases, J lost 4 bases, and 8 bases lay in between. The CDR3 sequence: CASSVYAYEQYF. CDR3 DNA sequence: TGTGCCAGCAGTGTCTATGCGTACGAGCAGTACTTC. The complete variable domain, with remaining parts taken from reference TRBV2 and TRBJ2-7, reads EPEVTQTPSHQVTQMGQEVILRCVPISNHLYFYWYRQILGQKVEFLVSFYNNEISEKSEIFDDQFSVERPDGSNFTLKIRSTKLEDSAMYFCASSVYAYEQYFGPGTRLTVT.